This entry lists 16 T cell receptor beta chains sequenced from one sample in a study of graft-versus-host responses after intestinal transplantation. TCRdb's copy holds only in-frame clones and misses some; the assay was immunoSEQ multiplex PCR. The sample contains 75,000 to 100,000 clones, 80% to 95% of which appear only once. The sequenced sample was PBMCs, obtained 450 to 480 days after intestinal transplant. These receptor sequences come from a human patient who received an intestinal transplant, so some T cells may come from the graft donor.

This clone was seen once. CDR3 amino acids: CASDNRAQGSRHEQYF. The CDR3 DNA reads TGTGCCAGCGACAATAGGGCCCAGGGCTCTCGCCACGAGCAGTACTTC. This chain uses TRBV11-2 with TRBJ2-7; D perhaps matches TRBD1 (5 bases). The germline V and J ends were trimmed by 8 bases and 5 bases, with 25 bases remaining between them. The CDR3 is 16 residues long. In germline, CDR1 is SGHAT, CDR2 FQNNGV.

The chain couples TRBV7-2 to TRBJ1-1; D is ambiguous. Germline values: CDR1 SGHTA, CDR2 FQGNSA. V lost 5 bases and J 1 base, leaving 11 bases between the germline ends. The CDR3 has 14 amino acids. DNA of the CDR3: TGTGCCAGCAGCCCTCGGACGGGGAACACTGAAGCTTTCTTT. Its protein is CASSPRTGNTEAFF.

V and J are TRBV23-1 and TRBJ2-5; D possibly corresponds to TRBD1 (6 bases). The DNA matches TRBJ2-7 better at its end, which makes the J call doubtful. TRBV23-1 is placed among ORFs of uncertain function. The CDR3 runs to 13 residues. The CDR3 spells CASSRPTGYEQYF. CDR3 sequence (DNA): TGCGCCAGCAGTCGCCCAACAGGGTACGAGCAGTACTTC.

This clone showed up just a few times. This chain joins TRBV9 and TRBJ1-1; 7 bases map to TRBD1. The CDR3 contains 16 residues. V dropped 1 base and J dropped 1; count of bases not matched to a gene: 7. In germline, CDR1 is SGDLS, CDR2 YYNGEE. CDR3 region: CASSVFAGGSNTEAFF. Written as DNA, the CDR3 is TGTGCCAGCAGCGTATTCGCAGGGGGTTCGAACACTGAAGCTTTCTTT.

The rearrangement uses TRBV7-9 and TRBJ2-7; maybe TRBD1 (5 bases). V lost 8 bases and J lost 3, with 11 bases in between. This CDR3 region has 12 residues. CDR1 is SEHNR, CDR2 FQNEAQ, per germline (reference sequence). The CDR3: CASESRDYEQYF. The CDR3 nucleotides read TGTGCCAGCGAGAGCAGGGACTACGAGCAGTACTTC.

This chain joins TRBV9 and TRBJ1-1, with D unresolved. From germline, CDR1 is SGDLS and CDR2 YYNGEE. V lost 3 bases, J lost 6 bases, and 15 bases lay in between. The CDR3 has 14 residues. The CDR3 loop reads CASSATFISAEAFF. The CDR3 nucleotides are TGTGCCAGCAGCGCGACCTTTATATCCGCTGAAGCTTTCTTT.

The genes are TRBV7-2 and TRBJ2-7, with D perhaps matching TRBD1 or TRBD2 (5 bases each). CDR3 size: 15 residues. Germline CDR1 SGHTA, CDR2 FQGNSA. The V end lost 4 bases, the J end lost 6 bases, and 19 bases lay between the germline ends. CDR3 coding DNA: TGTGCCAGCAGCTGGGGCTTTCCGGGGTCCGGCGAGCAGTACTTC. Its protein is CASSWGFPGSGEQYF.

This chain connects TRBV10-1 to TRBJ2-1, with D perhaps TRBD2 (6 bases). Trimming pared 4 bases from V and 2 bases from J, leaving 9 bases between. The CDR3 sequence is 14 residues long. The germline CDR1 and CDR2 sequences are WNHNN and SYGVQD (reference sequence). CDR3 region: CASSGGGAYNEQFF. In DNA, the CDR3 is TGCGCCAGCAGTGGTGGAGGGGCCTACAATGAGCAGTTCTTC.

This clone was seen once. DNA for the CDR3: TGTGCCAGCAGTGAAGGACCAGGGGGGCTCTACGAGCAGTACTTC. Protein: CASSEGPGGLYEQYF. The rearrangement uses TRBV2 and TRBJ2-7, with D tentatively TRBD1 (7 bases). The germline V gene has CDR1 SNHLY and CDR2 FYNNEI. The V end lost 1 base, the J end lost 3 bases, and 13 bases lay between the germline ends. CDR3 size: 15 residues.

The chain couples TRBV7-3 to TRBJ2-3; D not certain. Germline lookup yields CDR1 SGHTA and CDR2 FQGTGA. Trimming took off 4 bases at V and 6 bases at J, with 11 bases between the two ends. This CDR3 is 13 amino acids long. The CDR3 spells CASSSHPRDTQYF. CDR3 sequence (DNA): TGTGCCAGCAGCTCCCACCCTCGGGATACGCAGTATTTT.

The chain recombines TRBV27 with TRBJ2-3; 10 positions agree with TRBD2. The trim removed 5 bases at V and 4 bases at J, leaving 3 bases unmatched. CDR3 length: 14 residues. Germline V gene sequence: CDR1 MNHEY, CDR2 SMNVEV (reference sequence). The CDR3 protein is CASSRLAGADTQYF. As DNA, the CDR3 is TGTGCCAGCAGTCGGCTAGCGGGAGCAGATACGCAGTATTTT.

This rearrangement joins TRBV2 to TRBJ2-3, with 8 bases that match TRBD2. CDR3 length: 15 amino acids. J was trimmed by 0 bases and V by 7 bases; bases with no gene match: 6. Per germline, CDR1 SNHLY and CDR2 FYNNEI. CDR3 bases: TGTGCCAGCATCCGAGAGCGGGGGAGCACAGATACGCAGTATTTT. This sequence encodes CASIRERGSTDTQYF.

The rearrangement joins TRBV5-6 to TRBJ1-6; no clear D gene. The CDR3 consists of 15 residues. Trimming left V 4 bases short and J 7 bases short, with 15 bases between. CDR1 and CDR2 (germline): SGHDT, YYEEEE. The CDR3 here is CASSPRGPMNSPLHF. The DNA for the CDR3 is TGTGCCAGCAGCCCGAGAGGACCCATGAATTCACCCCTCCACTTT.

This clone has a single count. This sequence joins TRBV5-4 and TRBJ2-7; 7 bases map to TRBD1. The germline V gene encodes CDR1 SGHNT and CDR2 YYREEE (reference sequence). J was trimmed by 5 bases and V by 4 bases; bases with no gene match: 12. The CDR3 covers 15 residues. In DNA, the CDR3 is TGTGCCAGCAGCACCTTACAGGGGATTCAGAACGAGCAGTACTTC. It specifies CASSTLQGIQNEQYF.

The V and J genes are TRBV5-1 and TRBJ1-6; possible D gene TRBD1, 5 bases. Trimming pared 0 bases from V and 12 bases from J, leaving 16 bases between. CDR1 SGHRS and CDR2 YFSETQ come from the germline V gene. This CDR3 is built from 15 residues. CDR3 DNA: TGCGCCAGCAGCTTGGCCGGACGGGACGCCGAACCCCTCCACTTT. This gives the protein CASSLAGRDAEPLHF.

The J gene is TRBJ1-3, the V gene TRBV2; 8 bases agree with TRBD1. The junction had 7 bases not matched to a gene; V was cut back by 8 bases and J by 4 bases. The CDR3 is 14 residues long. The germline V gene has CDR1 SNHLY and CDR2 FYNNEI. The CDR3 region is CASRQGASGNTIYF. As DNA, the CDR3 is TGTGCCAGCCGGCAGGGGGCCTCCGGAAACACCATATATTTT.